The T cell receptor beta chain described here comes from a study of identifying expanded T cells in peripheral blood. This CDR3 has 16 amino acids. The germline gives CDR1 MNHEY, CDR2 SMNVEV (reference sequence). Trimming took 5 bases from V and 8 from J, leaving 22 bases between them. The assay was immunoSEQ multiplex PCR, and TCRdb's table has in-frame clones only and misses some. The table includes about 130,000 clones, less than 90% detected once. Healthy donors had no documented immune events, such as infections, while sampled. The receptor comes from a person between 18 and 70 years old in good health. The rearrangement links TRBV27 to TRBJ2-1, with D possibly matching TRBD2 (5 bases). Sequencing was done on a sample of blood. The CDR3 nucleotides are TGTGCCAGCAGTCCCGCCCGGAGTACGGGTAGCGATGAGCAGTTCTTC. This encodes CASSPARSTGSDEQFF.